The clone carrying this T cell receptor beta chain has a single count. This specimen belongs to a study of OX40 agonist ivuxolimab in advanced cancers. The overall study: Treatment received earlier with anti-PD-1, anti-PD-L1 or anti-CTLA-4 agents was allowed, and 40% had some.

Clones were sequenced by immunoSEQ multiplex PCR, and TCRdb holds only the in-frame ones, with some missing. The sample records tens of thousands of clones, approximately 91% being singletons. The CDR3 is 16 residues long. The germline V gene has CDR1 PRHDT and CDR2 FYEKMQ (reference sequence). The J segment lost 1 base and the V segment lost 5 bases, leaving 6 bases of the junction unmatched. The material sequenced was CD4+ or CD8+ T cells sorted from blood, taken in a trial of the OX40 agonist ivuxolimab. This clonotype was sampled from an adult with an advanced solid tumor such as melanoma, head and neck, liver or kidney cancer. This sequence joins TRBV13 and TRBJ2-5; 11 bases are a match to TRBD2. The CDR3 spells CASSTRLAGIQETQYF. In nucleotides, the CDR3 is TGTGCCAGCAGCACGCGACTAGCGGGGATCCAAGAGACCCAGTACTTC. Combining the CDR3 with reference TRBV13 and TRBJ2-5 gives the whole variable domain AAGVIQSPRHLIKEKRETATLKCYPIPRHDTVYWYQQGPGQDPQFLISFYEKMQSDKGSIPDRFSAQQFSDYHSELNMSSLELGDSALYFCASSTRLAGIQETQYFGPGTRLLVL.